This TCR beta chain was documented in a study of blood T cell repertoires in COVID-19. About the research overall: The origin of the acute and convalescent COVID-19 samples was the United States, Italy and Spain. T cells, B-cell-depleted T cells, or PBMCs supplied cDNA or gDNA.

This CDR3 spans 14 amino acids. J lost 6 bases, V lost 5 bases, and 4 bases had no gene match. Per germline, CDR1 SGHAT and CDR2 FQNNGV. The assay was immunoSEQ multiplex PCR, and TCRdb's table has in-frame clones only and misses some. The table has 130,000 or so clones, about 91% seen once. V is TRBV11-2 and J is TRBJ1-5; 10 bases agree with TRBD1. The sample comprised peripheral blood. This clonotype was sampled from a woman in her fifties or sixties with acute or convalescent COVID-19. Here the CDR3 reads CASSRDRGGQPQHF. The CDR3 DNA follows: TGTGCCAGCAGCCGGGACAGGGGTGGTCAGCCCCAGCATTTT.